What follows are 31 T cell receptor beta chains derived from one specimen sequenced in a study of blood T cell repertoires in COVID-19. Only in-frame clones appear in the TCRdb table, and some are missing; sequencing was by immunoSEQ multiplex PCR. The sample has about 140,000 clones; about 88% are singletons. Sample: peripheral blood. These receptors came from a human donor in a cohort sampled during active COVID-19.

About this clone itself: The same CDR3 also results from other DNA sequences found in this sample. V and J are TRBV2 and TRBJ2-7; 9 nucleotides match TRBD1. The CDR3 is 14 amino acids. The ends lost 5 bases at V and 3 bases at J; junction bases unmatched: 5. Per germline, CDR1 SNHLY and CDR2 FYNNEI. As DNA, the CDR3 is TGTGCCAGCAGTCCTCGGGACAGGGTCTACGAGCAGTACTTC. The encoded protein is CASSPRDRVYEQYF.

The genes are TRBV13 and TRBJ2-3; 12 bases are a match to TRBD2. Trimming removed 5 bases from V and 0 bases from J; junction bases left unmatched: 6. Germline V lookup: CDR1 PRHDT, CDR2 FYEKMQ (reference sequence). This CDR3 has 17 amino acids. CDR3 sequence: CASSLGTSGPSTDTQYF. The CDR3 nucleotides are TGTGCCAGCAGCCTTGGGACTAGCGGGCCGAGCACAGATACGCAGTATTTT.

The rearrangement links TRBV19 to TRBJ2-7; tentatively, D is TRBD2 (5 bases). CDR3 length: 14 residues. CDR1 is LNHDA, CDR2 SQIVND, per germline (reference sequence). Trimming stripped 7 bases from V and 7 bases from J, with 20 bases between. CDR3 loop: CASTASLGSGEQYF. The CDR3 DNA reads TGTGCCAGTACCGCCTCCCTAGGATCGGGGGAGCAGTACTTC.

This chain uses TRBV6-1 with TRBJ2-7; 11 bases fit TRBD1. CDR1 and CDR2 (germline): MNHNS, SASEGT. This CDR3 is built from 14 residues. The J segment lost 2 bases and the V segment lost 5 bases, leaving 2 bases of the junction unmatched. CDR3 region: CASSPGQGAYEQYF. In DNA form, the CDR3 reads TGTGCCAGCAGTCCGGGACAGGGGGCCTACGAGCAGTACTTC.

The chain uses TRBV11-1 and TRBJ1-1, with unresolved D. Trimming cost V 1 base and J 4 bases, with 7 bases left between them. In germline, CDR1 is SGHAT, CDR2 FQDESV (reference sequence). This CDR3 is built from 13 residues. The CDR3 DNA follows: TGTGCCAGCAGCTTAGACGAGGGCACTGAAGCTTTCTTT. Its translation: CASSLDEGTEAFF.

This chain links TRBV9 with TRBJ2-5; D gene unclear. The CDR3 extends over 13 amino acids. V lost 3 bases and J lost 4, with 10 bases in between. Germline V gene lookup returns CDR1 SGDLS and CDR2 YYNGEE. As DNA, the CDR3 is TGTGCCAGCAGCGCCACTCCGCGAGAGACCCAGTACTTC. This gives the protein CASSATPRETQYF.

This chain links TRBV28 with TRBJ1-1; 7 bases match TRBD1. The CDR3 spans 14 residues. J was trimmed by 7 bases and V by 5 bases; bases with no gene match: 10. CDR1 and CDR2 from the germline V gene are MDHEN and SYDVKM. In DNA form, the CDR3 reads TGTGCCAGCAGTCCAGGACAGGAACCGGGTGAAGCTTTCTTT. Translated, it gives CASSPGQEPGEAFF.

The V call is TRBV2, the J call TRBJ1-1, with TRBD1 matching over 7 bases. The germline V gene encodes CDR1 SNHLY and CDR2 FYNNEI. V shed 6 bases, J shed 4 bases, and the junction held 2 bases outside the gene matches. This CDR3 has 12 amino acids. CDR3 bases: TGTGCCAGCAGCGCAGGGGGCACTGAAGCTTTCTTT. Its protein product is CASSAGGTEAFF.

This clone was picked up one time. This chain uses TRBV19 with TRBJ2-6, with 7 nucleotides matching TRBD1. The germline CDR1 and CDR2 sequences are LNHDA and SQIVND (reference sequence). J gave up 2 bases and V 11 bases, and 15 bases lay outside the gene matches. The CDR3 covers 17 residues. The CDR3 nucleotides are TGTGCCGCCACCCCCGGGACAGTCGGCCCTGGGGCCAACGTCCTGACTTTC. Translated, it gives CAATPGTVGPGANVLTF.

Only a few counts were recorded for this clone. The chain carries TRBV28 and TRBJ2-6; tentative D call: TRBD2 (5 bases). CDR1 MDHEN and CDR2 SYDVKM come from the germline V gene. The V and J ends lost 7 bases and 2 bases respectively, with 18 bases between them. This CDR3 has 17 residues. Here the CDR3 DNA reads TGTGCCAGCACCTCCTCCTTCTCGCGGGCTGGGGCCAACGTCCTGACTTTC. Amino acid sequence: CASTSSFSRAGANVLTF.

The genes are TRBV7-9 and TRBJ2-1; 7 positions match TRBD1. Germline lookup yields CDR1 SEHNR and CDR2 FQNEAQ (reference sequence). CDR3 length: 17 residues. The ends lost 5 bases at V and 0 bases at J; junction bases unmatched: 10. CDR3 in amino acids: CASSPSLRDSSYNEQFF. DNA of the CDR3: TGTGCCAGCAGCCCAAGTCTCCGGGACAGCTCCTACAATGAGCAGTTCTTC.

The J gene is TRBJ2-1, the V gene TRBV11-2, with 11 bases identical to TRBD2. The J segment lost 9 bases and the V segment lost 0 bases, leaving 4 bases of the junction unmatched. The CDR3 contains 15 residues. The V gene's germline CDR1 is SGHAT and CDR2 FQNNGV. CDR3 loop: CASSLEPTSGGEQFF. The CDR3 DNA reads as TGTGCCAGCAGCTTAGAACCTACTAGCGGGGGTGAGCAGTTCTTC.

This chain links TRBV4-1 with TRBJ2-1; the match to TRBD2 covers 7 bases. The CDR3 consists of 19 residues. The V segment lost 5 bases and the J segment 3 bases; nucleotides outside the gene matches: 19. CDR1 MGHRA and CDR2 YSYEKL come from the germline V gene. The chain's CDR3 is CASSKLAGPFLLGYNEQFF. The CDR3 nucleotides read TGCGCCAGCAGCAAATTAGCGGGTCCCTTCCTTCTAGGCTACAATGAGCAGTTCTTC.

V is TRBV6-5 and J is TRBJ1-2, with D perhaps TRBD1 (6 bases). V was pared by 6 bases and J by 4 bases, with 15 bases between. The CDR3 is 14 residues long. Germline V gives CDR1 MNHEY, CDR2 SVGAGI. The CDR3 nucleotides are TGTGCCAGCAGACAGGGACCCCACGGCTATGGCTACACCTTC. Its translation: CASRQGPHGYGYTF.

The V gene is TRBV5-6, the J gene TRBJ2-3; TRBD1 agrees at 10 bases. The J segment lost 4 bases and the V segment lost 0 bases, leaving 8 bases of the junction unmatched. Per the germline V gene, CDR1 is SGHDT and CDR2 is YYEEEE. This CDR3 region has 17 residues. For the CDR3, the DNA is TGTGCCAGCAGCTTGGCCGGGACAGGGACAGGGGCAGATACGCAGTATTTT. Amino acids: CASSLAGTGTGADTQYF.

V and J are TRBV2 and TRBJ1-6; 9 nucleotides line up with TRBD1. Germline lookup yields CDR1 SNHLY and CDR2 FYNNEI. The trim removed 7 bases at V and 7 bases at J, leaving 11 bases unmatched. The length of the CDR3 is 16 residues. CDR3 nucleotides: TGTGCCAGCATAGGTATACAGGGGGCTCGGAATTCACCCCTCCACTTT. Residues: CASIGIQGARNSPLHF. The variable domain in full, with the rest retrieved from reference TRBV2 and TRBJ1-6, is EPEVTQTPSHQVTQMGQEVILRCVPISNHLYFYWYRQILGQKVEFLVSFYNNEISEKSEIFDDQFSVERPDGSNFTLKIRSTKLEDSAMYFCASIGIQGARNSPLHFGNGTRLTVT.

CDR3 sequence (DNA): TGTGCCAGCAGTAGGACTAGCGGGAGTGGGGATACGCAGTATTTT. Protein: CASSRTSGSGDTQYF. The genes are TRBV27 and TRBJ2-3, with 13 nucleotides matching TRBD2. Losses at the gene ends were 5 bases for V and 6 bases for J; bases not matched to a gene: 5. This CDR3 spans 15 amino acids. CDR1 MNHEY and CDR2 SMNVEV come from the germline V gene (reference sequence).

Only a few counts were recorded for this clone. The chain is built from TRBV3-1 (or the pseudogene TRBV3-2) and TRBJ2-5; D possibly corresponds to TRBD2 (5 bases). CDR1 is LGHDT, CDR2 YNNKEL, per germline (reference sequence). Trimming removed 10 bases at V and 4 bases at J, with 13 bases between. The CDR3 contains 12 residues. This CDR3 is CATENAGETQYF. The CDR3 DNA reads as TGTGCCACCGAAAATGCGGGAGAGACCCAGTACTTC.

This clone was picked up one time. The CDR3 sequence is CSASRLVFQYF. Here the CDR3 DNA reads TGCAGTGCTAGTAGACTAGTATTCCAGTATTTT. This rearrangement joins TRBV20-1 to TRBJ2-3, with D possibly TRBD2 on 6 matching bases. This CDR3 is 11 amino acids long. CDR1 and CDR2 (germline): DFQATT, SNEGSKA (reference sequence). V lost 3 bases and J 12 bases, leaving 13 bases between the germline ends.

This clone showed up just a few times. The chain combines TRBV2 with TRBJ2-5, with D tentatively TRBD2 (6 bases). V dropped 2 bases and J dropped 3 bases, with 13 bases sitting between them. The CDR3 is made up of 15 amino acids. The V gene's germline CDR1 is SNHLY and CDR2 FYNNEI. The CDR3 nucleotides read TGTGCCAGCAGTGAACCCGGGGGACTCAAAGAGACCCAGTACTTC. Translation: CASSEPGGLKETQYF.

The chain couples TRBV5-4 to TRBJ2-7, with 12 bases aligning to TRBD1. With V trimmed by 3 bases and J by 7 bases, 5 bases remained unmatched. The CDR3 sequence is 14 residues long. The germline CDR1 and CDR2 sequences are SGHNT and YYREEE (reference sequence). The CDR3 DNA reads as TGTGCCAGCAGCTCGGGACAGGGGGCGCGTGAGCAGTACTTC. It specifies CASSSGQGAREQYF.

CDR3 DNA sequence: TGCGCCAGCAGCTTACAGGGGGCCGATGGAAACACCATATATTTT. Protein product: CASSLQGADGNTIYF. The genes are TRBV5-1 and TRBJ1-3; TRBD1 matches 9 bases. The V gene end was trimmed by 2 bases and the J gene end by 3 bases; junction bases not matched to a gene: 3. In germline, CDR1 is SGHRS, CDR2 YFSETQ. The CDR3 sequence is 15 residues long.

This sequence joins TRBV28 and TRBJ2-7, with TRBD2 matching 11 bases. Germline lookup yields CDR1 MDHEN and CDR2 SYDVKM. The ends lost 8 bases at V and 0 bases at J; junction bases unmatched: 3. This CDR3 contains 14 residues. The CDR3 coding sequence is TGTGCCAGCCGAGGGACTAGCGGCTCCTACGAGCAGTACTTC. This gives the protein CASRGTSGSYEQYF.

This chain connects TRBV18 to TRBJ1-3; TRBD1 aligns across 7 bases. CDR1 KGHSH and CDR2 LQKENI come from the germline V gene. The ends lost 10 bases at V and 4 bases at J; junction bases unmatched: 16. The CDR3 contains 16 residues. DNA for the CDR3: TGTGCCACCAACAACCGGGACAGAAGCTTAGGAAACACCATATATTTT. Translating gives CATNNRDRSLGNTIYF.

The rearrangement uses TRBV7-9 and TRBJ2-3; the match to TRBD1 covers 7 bases. V shed 8 bases and J 3 bases; nucleotides not matched to a gene: 11. The CDR3 length is 15 residues. From germline, CDR1 is SEHNR and CDR2 FQNEAQ (reference sequence). The CDR3 nucleotides are TGTGCCAGCCCGTCTCAGGGCAGGGGGACAGATACGCAGTATTTT. It encodes CASPSQGRGTDTQYF.

CDR3 coding DNA: TGTGCCAGCAGTACTCTAGCGGGGGCCCCCAATGAGCAGTTCTTC. It codes for CASSTLAGAPNEQFF. J is TRBJ2-1 and V is TRBV2, with TRBD2 matching 10 bases. This CDR3 contains 15 residues. CDR1 is SNHLY, CDR2 FYNNEI, per germline. V gave up 5 bases and J gave up 6 bases; unmatched junction bases: 7.

This clone was picked up many times. This chain connects TRBV7-2 to TRBJ1-4; D remains ambiguous. The ends were cut back, 5 bases at V and 8 bases at J, with 12 bases in the middle. This CDR3 is built from 13 residues. Germline V gene lookup returns CDR1 SGHTA and CDR2 FQGNSA. CDR3 bases: TGTGCCAGCAGCCCCTGGCTTAGCGAAAAACTGTTTTTT. It yields the protein CASSPWLSEKLFF.

This clone was recorded only once. The chain couples TRBV6-5 to TRBJ2-5; 8 nucleotides line up with TRBD1. CDR1 and CDR2 from the germline V gene are MNHEY and SVGAGI. V shed 6 bases, J shed 4 bases, and the junction held 4 bases outside the gene matches. This CDR3 has 13 amino acids. CDR3 region: CASRGQAPETQYF. CDR3 nucleotides: TGTGCCAGCAGGGGACAGGCCCCAGAGACCCAGTACTTC.

The CDR3 is CASSWGTGGLGYTF. In DNA form, the CDR3 reads TGTGCCAGCAGTTGGGGCACAGGGGGCCTTGGCTACACCTTC. The V and J genes are TRBV28 and TRBJ1-2, with 9 bases that match TRBD1. Germline CDR1 reads MDHEN; CDR2 reads SYDVKM. CDR3 size: 14 residues. V lost 4 bases, J lost 7 bases, and 7 bases stayed unmatched.

CDR3 nucleotides: TGTGCCGGCATAAACCGGGGACTAGGACAAGAGACCCAGTACTTC. Translation: CAGINRGLGQETQYF. The V gene is TRBV30, the J gene TRBJ2-5; 8 bases are shared with TRBD2. Germline CDR1 reads GTSNPN; CDR2 reads SVGIG (reference sequence). The CDR3 runs to 15 residues. With 8 bases clipped from V and 2 bases from J, the junction kept 13 bases outside the gene matches.

CDR3 bases: TGTGCCAGCAGTTTGAAGAGTAGCTCATCGCAGTATTTT. Translated: CASSLKSSSSQYF. This chain joins TRBV12-3 or TRBV12-4 and TRBJ2-3; no clear D. The CDR3 spans 13 residues. Trimming took off 3 bases at V and 10 bases at J, with 14 bases between the two ends.